This entry lists 24 T cell receptor beta chains sequenced from one sample in a study of CD8 T cells in acute hepatitis C reinfection. The time point: naive CD8 control sorted from an acute-time-point sample. TCRdb keeps only in-frame clones here, not all; method: immunoSEQ multiplex PCR. The sample lists fewer than 40,000 clones, 70% to 90% occurring once. Source material: naive CD8+ T cells from PBMCs. The receptors were gathered from a woman under 30 who spontaneously cleared hepatitis C infection.

V gene TRBV29-1 combines with J gene TRBJ1-5; TRBD1 matches at 9 bases. Germline V lookup: CDR1 SQVTM, CDR2 ANQGSEA. With V trimmed by 4 bases and J by 6 bases, 4 bases remained unmatched. The CDR3 covers 13 residues. The CDR3 spells CSVGEGQGQPQHF. The CDR3 DNA sequence: TGCAGCGTTGGAGAGGGACAGGGTCAGCCCCAGCATTTT.

The genes are TRBV27 and TRBJ2-1; 11 nucleotides match TRBD2. Germline values: CDR1 MNHEY, CDR2 SMNVEV (reference sequence). V lost 3 bases and J lost 8; bases outside the gene matches: 3. This CDR3 comprises 14 residues. The DNA for the CDR3 is TGTGCCAGCAGTTTCGGACTAGCGGGCCATGAGCAGTTCTTC. Protein product: CASSFGLAGHEQFF.

V is TRBV2 and J is TRBJ2-1, with no clear D. Trimming pared 4 bases from V and 8 bases from J, leaving 9 bases between. The germline gives CDR1 SNHLY, CDR2 FYNNEI. The CDR3 loop spans 12 amino acids. CDR3 in amino acids: CASSVSWDEQFF. DNA for the CDR3: TGTGCCAGCAGTGTAAGTTGGGATGAGCAGTTCTTC.

This clone has just one count. The V and J genes are TRBV2 and TRBJ1-3; D is unclear. The CDR3 sequence is 11 residues long. Germline V lookup: CDR1 SNHLY, CDR2 FYNNEI. V gave up 6 bases and J gave up 4 bases, with 4 bases separating them. CDR3 nucleotides: TGTGCCAGCAGCGTGGGAAACACCATATATTTT. Translation: CASSVGNTIYF. Supplemented by reference TRBV2 and TRBJ1-3, the full variable domain reads EPEVTQTPSHQVTQMGQEVILRCVPISNHLYFYWYRQILGQKVEFLVSFYNNEISEKSEIFDDQFSVERPDGSNFTLKIRSTKLEDSAMYFCASSVGNTIYFGEGSWLTVV.

This chain uses TRBV27 with TRBJ2-5, with D maybe TRBD2 (5 bases). The CDR3 contains 16 residues. Trimming cost V 4 bases and J 2 bases, with 17 bases left between them. CDR1 and CDR2 from the germline V gene are MNHEY and SMNVEV (reference sequence). The CDR3 DNA sequence: TGTGCCAGCAGTTCAATTGGTATAGAGCGGCAAGAGACCCAGTACTTC. Translated, it gives CASSSIGIERQETQYF.

This chain connects TRBV10-1 to TRBJ2-7, with D hard to call. The V end lost 4 bases, the J end lost 2 bases, and 6 bases lay between the germline ends. The CDR3 extends over 12 amino acids. Per the germline V gene, CDR1 is WNHNN and CDR2 is SYGVQD (reference sequence). The DNA of the CDR3 is TGCGCCAGCAGTGCCGGCGCCTACGAGCAGTACTTC. It specifies CASSAGAYEQYF.

The rearrangement links TRBV11-1 to TRBJ2-7, with 12 bases aligning to TRBD2. CDR3 length equals 14 residues. The ends lost 6 bases at V and 5 bases at J; junction bases unmatched: 5. The germline V gene has CDR1 SGHAT and CDR2 FQDESV (reference sequence). The CDR3 reads CASSLAGGNHEQYF. CDR3 DNA sequence: TGTGCCAGCAGTCTAGCGGGAGGGAACCACGAGCAGTACTTC. The full variable domain, completed using reference TRBV11-1 and TRBJ2-7, is EAEVAQSPRYKITEKSQAVAFWCDPISGHATLYWYRQILGQGPELLVQFQDESVVDDSQLPKDRFSAERLKGVDSTLKIQPAELGDSAMYLCASSLAGGNHEQYFGPGTRLTVT.

This clone was observed a few times. The V and J genes are TRBV10-1 and TRBJ2-1, with D unclear. Per germline, CDR1 WNHNN and CDR2 SYGVQD (reference sequence). The CDR3 has 12 residues. Between the trimmed V and J ends, which lost 3 bases and 12 bases, there was a span of 12 bases. CDR3 residues: CASSDQRSRQFF. Here the CDR3 DNA reads TGCGCCAGCAGTGACCAGCGTTCGAGGCAGTTCTTC.

V usage is TRBV7-9 and J usage is TRBJ1-2; the match to TRBD1 covers 7 bases. The CDR3 contains 15 residues. Germline V gene data show CDR1 as SEHNR and CDR2 as FQNEAQ (reference sequence). Trimming took 6 bases from V and 6 from J; bases not matched to a gene: 13. CDR3 sequence reads: CASSPGTAFSHGYTF. The CDR3 DNA is TGTGCCAGCAGTCCCGGGACAGCCTTTTCCCATGGCTACACCTTC.

V gene TRBV27 combines with J gene TRBJ2-7; TRBD1 or TRBD2 may be the D gene (5 bases each). CDR1 is MNHEY and CDR2 is SMNVEV in the germline V gene (reference sequence). The CDR3 consists of 15 residues. The CDR3 DNA is TGTGCTTCGTGGTCCGGGGACCGCATCGGCTACGAGCAGTACTTC. Its translation is CASWSGDRIGYEQYF.

The rearrangement joins TRBV5-8 to TRBJ2-7, with D possibly being TRBD1 (6 bases). V lost 0 bases to trimming and J lost 0 bases, with 13 bases between them. Germline lookup yields CDR1 SGHTS and CDR2 YDEGEE. The CDR3 contains 16 residues. The CDR3 coding sequence is TGTGCCAGCAGCTTGGAAGGGGGAAGCAGCTCCTACGAGCAGTACTTC. Protein product: CASSLEGGSSSYEQYF.

The chain links TRBV9 to TRBJ2-3, with 7 nucleotides matching TRBD2. J was trimmed by 0 bases and V by 4 bases; bases with no gene match: 2. The CDR3 consists of 14 residues. The germline gives CDR1 SGDLS, CDR2 YYNGEE. Here the CDR3 reads CASSRSGSTDTQYF. CDR3 in DNA: TGTGCCAGCAGCCGTAGCGGGAGCACAGATACGCAGTATTTT.

The rearrangement uses TRBV5-5 and TRBJ1-4; TRBD1 aligns across 7 bases. The CDR3 has 16 amino acids. Germline loops: CDR1 SGHKS, CDR2 YYEKEE (reference sequence). Trimming cost V 4 bases and J 4 bases; bases outside gene matches: 10. The DNA for the CDR3 is TGTGCCAGCAGCCTCGACAGGGAGGGGCTTAATGAAAAACTGTTTTTT. Its protein product is CASSLDREGLNEKLFF.

The chain couples TRBV27 to TRBJ1-4; no clear D. V lost 6 bases to trimming and J lost 4 bases, with 12 bases between them. Germline lookup yields CDR1 MNHEY and CDR2 SMNVEV (reference sequence). The CDR3 runs 14 residues. This CDR3 reads CASSRADLNEKLFF. CDR3 nucleotides: TGTGCCAGCAGCCGGGCAGATCTTAATGAAAAACTGTTTTTT.

This chain uses TRBV6-1 with TRBJ2-7; D not certain. The CDR3 loop spans 16 amino acids. V lost 4 bases, J lost 0 bases, and 16 bases lay in between. Germline CDR1 and CDR2: MNHNS and SASEGT. CDR3 region: CASSVLRLKGSYEQYF. DNA of the CDR3: TGTGCCAGCAGTGTACTCAGGCTCAAGGGCTCCTACGAGCAGTACTTC.

The rearrangement links TRBV11-2 to TRBJ2-7; maybe TRBD2 (5 bases). Trimming took off 1 base at V and 0 bases at J, with 10 bases between the two ends. Germline CDR1 reads SGHAT; CDR2 reads FQNNGV. The CDR3 covers 15 residues. The CDR3 region is CASSLAGKSSYEQYF. In nucleotides, the CDR3 is TGTGCCAGCAGCTTAGCGGGGAAAAGCTCCTACGAGCAGTACTTC.

CDR3 sequence: CASSQFSGPSYEQYF. The CDR3 DNA reads as TGTGCCAGCAGCCAGTTTAGCGGACCGTCCTACGAGCAGTACTTC. The rearrangement links TRBV14 to TRBJ2-7, with a possible D match to TRBD2 (6 bases). The CDR3 has 15 amino acids. V lost 3 bases and J 1 base, leaving 13 bases between the germline ends. Per germline, CDR1 SGHDN and CDR2 FVKESK.

This chain joins TRBV27 and TRBJ2-1, with unresolved D. Germline V gene sequence: CDR1 MNHEY, CDR2 SMNVEV (reference sequence). The V end was cut by 7 bases, the J end by 6 bases, with 7 bases between. The CDR3 has 11 residues. As DNA, the CDR3 is TGTGCCAGCATTGTGGGCAATGAGCAGTTCTTC. It specifies CASIVGNEQFF.

The V and J genes are TRBV27 and TRBJ2-7; D assignment may be TRBD1 or TRBD2 (6 bases each). Trimming stripped 5 bases from V and 2 bases from J, with 10 bases between. Germline assignment: CDR1 MNHEY and CDR2 SMNVEV (reference sequence). This CDR3 is built from 13 residues. The CDR3 protein is CASSRGTTYEQYF. The DNA for the CDR3 is TGTGCCAGCAGTCGGGGGACAACCTACGAGCAGTACTTC.

The chain carries TRBV7-9 and TRBJ2-1; D uncertain. CDR1 and CDR2 (germline): SEHNR, FQNEAQ (reference sequence). This CDR3 spans 11 amino acids. Trimming left V 3 bases short and J 5 bases short, with 2 bases between. CDR3 nucleotide sequence: TGTGCCAGCAGCTTCAACAATGAGCAGTTCTTC. Translation gives CASSFNNEQFF. Filled out from reference TRBV7-9 and TRBJ2-1, the complete variable domain reads DTGVSQNPRHKITKRGQNVTFRCDPISEHNRLYWYRQTLGQGPEFLTYFQNEAQLEKSRLLSDRFSAERPKGSFSTLEIQRTEQGDSAMYLCASSFNNEQFFGPGTRLTVL.

This clone was seen a handful of times. The V call is TRBV12-5, the J call TRBJ1-1; D ambiguous. The CDR3 consists of 12 residues. The V end was cut by 4 bases, the J end by 1 base, with 4 bases between. CDR1 LGHNT and CDR2 FRNRAP come from the germline V gene. CDR3 nucleotides: TGTGCTAGTGGTTGGGCGAACACTGAAGCTTTCTTT. The encoded protein is CASGWANTEAFF.

The chain links TRBV20-1 to TRBJ2-1; D not certain. Per the germline V gene, CDR1 is DFQATT and CDR2 is SNEGSKA (reference sequence). This CDR3 is 11 amino acids long. V lost 3 bases, J lost 9 bases, and 9 bases lay in between. CDR3 in amino acids: CSASAMGEQFF. CDR3 bases: TGCAGTGCTAGCGCCATGGGTGAGCAGTTCTTC.

The V gene is TRBV6-5, the J gene TRBJ1-1, with D perhaps TRBD1 (5 bases). V was trimmed by 6 bases and J by 1 base, leaving 12 bases between them. Germline V lookup: CDR1 MNHEY, CDR2 SVGAGI. This CDR3 is 14 amino acids long. The CDR3 DNA follows: TGTGCCAGCAGGTATACAGGAGGGAACACTGAAGCTTTCTTT. This sequence encodes CASRYTGGNTEAFF.

There are a few counts of this clone. The chain uses TRBV7-9 and TRBJ1-1; D gene ambiguous. Trimming took off 3 bases at V and 4 bases at J, with 6 bases between the two ends. Germline CDR1 reads SEHNR; CDR2 reads FQNEAQ (reference sequence). This CDR3 is 12 amino acids long. Here the CDR3 reads CASSFKGTEAFF. Here the CDR3 DNA reads TGTGCCAGCAGCTTTAAGGGCACTGAAGCTTTCTTT.